These 12 T cell receptor beta chains were sequenced from one sample in a study of regulatory T cells in long-lasting Graves disease. This sample's time point: persistent/refractory GD, antithyroid drugs over 5 years with positive TRAb. Isolated PBMC RNA provided the starting material for the TCR library. Construction of the TCR beta libraries employed iRepertoire HTBI primers in conjunction with Arm-PCR of CDR3 regions. TCRdb ran MiXCR on the multiplex PCR reads and lists one entry per CDR3 protein. The repertoire includes roughly 500,000 distinct CDR3 sequences, about a fifth of them detected once, and less than 9% sits in the top ten. Material: peripheral blood mononuclear cells (PBMCs), obtained when the disease was refractory, from a patient treated with antithyroid drugs. The receptors come from a female donor with Graves disease.

The J gene is TRBJ1-5, the V gene TRBV30; D gene ambiguous. The CDR3 runs to 13 residues. Germline loops: CDR1 GTSNPN, CDR2 SVGIG (reference sequence). The germline V and J ends were trimmed by 0 bases and 0 bases, with 3 bases remaining between them. CDR3 region: CAWSVYSNQPQHF. CDR3 nucleotide sequence: TGTGCCTGGAGTGTATATAGCAATCAGCCCCAGCATTTT.

The chain has TRBV19 and TRBJ1-6; D unresolved. V shed 6 bases and J shed 5 bases, with 11 bases lying between them. Germline CDR1 is LNHDA and CDR2 is SQIVND (reference sequence). CDR3 length: 14 amino acids. The CDR3 DNA follows: TGTGCCAGTAGAGGCAGCATAAATAATTCACCCCTCCACTTT. Its translation: CASRGSINNSPLHF.

The table lists this clonotype with a few counts. This chain links TRBV7-2 with TRBJ2-5; D is ambiguous. V was shortened by 4 bases and J by 1 base, with 16 bases between the two germline ends. The germline V gene has CDR1 SGHTA and CDR2 FQGNSA. The CDR3 spans 16 residues. DNA of the CDR3: TGTGCCAGCAGCTCCCCCGTCTCCCGGGCCCAAGAGACCCAGTACTTC. Translating it yields CASSSPVSRAQETQYF.

This clonotype was counted between two and nine times. The CDR3 is CASSYPPPGLAAFSYNEQFF. The CDR3 bases are TGTGCCAGCAGCTACCCCCCCCCGGGACTAGCGGCCTTCTCCTACAATGAGCAGTTCTTC. This sequence joins TRBV11-2 and TRBJ2-1; 11 bases fit TRBD2. The CDR3 is made up of 20 amino acids. The germline V gene has CDR1 SGHAT and CDR2 FQNNGV. V shed 4 bases and J 0 bases; nucleotides not matched to a gene: 14.

The chain employs TRBV20-1 and TRBJ1-1; D might be TRBD1 (6 bases). V was clipped by 5 bases and J by 4 bases, with 17 bases between them. This CDR3 spans 14 amino acids. Germline V gene lookup returns CDR1 DFQATT and CDR2 SNEGSKA (reference sequence). CDR3 residues: CSAPKAGASTEAFF. CDR3 DNA sequence: TGCAGTGCTCCCAAGGCGGGGGCGAGCACTGAAGCTTTCTTT.

This clonotype occurred many times. The chain uses TRBV20-1 and TRBJ2-7; tentative D call: TRBD2 (7 bases). The CDR3 consists of 14 residues. CDR1 and CDR2 from the germline V gene are DFQATT and SNEGSKA (reference sequence). With 0 bases removed from V and 1 base from J, the gap between germline ends came to 10 bases. CDR3 sequence (DNA): TGCAGTGCTAGAGATGGGAGGGGGTCCTACGAGCAGTACTTC. Translated: CSARDGRGSYEQYF.

This clonotype occurred a few times. DNA of the CDR3: TGTGCCAGCAGCGGGGGATTTGGGTATGGCAATCAGCCCCAGCATTTT. Its translation is CASSGGFGYGNQPQHF. The chain carries TRBV6-1 and TRBJ1-5; the D gene is possibly TRBD1 (5 bases). Looked up from germline, CDR1 is MNHNS and CDR2 is SASEGT. V was pared by 6 bases and J by 2 bases, with 17 bases between. This CDR3 contains 16 residues.

This clonotype was seen a few times. Since the CDR3 does not end with the conserved phenylalanine or tryptophan, this likely comes from a read error. This CDR3 reads CASKGPEAFS. CDR3 sequence (DNA): TGTGCCAGCAAAGGCCCTGAAGCTTTCTCT. The chain carries TRBV12-3 or TRBV12-4 and TRBJ1-1; no firm D call. CDR3 length: 10 amino acids. Trimming left V 7 bases short and J 6 bases short, with 6 bases between.

The V and J genes are TRBV7-9 and TRBJ1-5; TRBD1 agrees at 7 bases. Losses at the gene ends were 1 base for V and 3 bases for J; bases not matched to a gene: 3. This CDR3 spans 15 amino acids. Germline loops: CDR1 SEHNR, CDR2 FQNEAQ (reference sequence). CDR3 nucleotides: TGTGCCAGCAGCTTAGAAGGGGGCGTCAATCAGCCCCAGCATTTT. The encoded protein is CASSLEGGVNQPQHF.

This clonotype was counted ten times or more. The chain combines TRBV20-1 with TRBJ1-2, with TRBD1 matching over 8 bases. V lost 6 bases, J lost 8 bases, and 14 bases stayed unmatched. The CDR3 extends over 14 amino acids. Per germline, CDR1 DFQATT and CDR2 SNEGSKA (reference sequence). CDR3 bases: TGCAGTGCCCCCGGACCGACAGGGGCGGGCGGCTACACCTTC. Its protein product is CSAPGPTGAGGYTF.

This clonotype was counted between two and nine times. This chain joins TRBV11-2 and TRBJ1-2; no definite D call. This CDR3 has 15 residues. Germline V lookup: CDR1 SGHAT, CDR2 FQNNGV. Trimming left V 0 bases short and J 1 base short, with 9 bases between. CDR3 nucleotide sequence: TGTGCCAGCAGCTTAGAGGCCAGCAATAACTATGGCTACACCTTC. It specifies CASSLEASNNYGYTF.

The sample holds many counts of this clonotype. The rearrangement links TRBV19 to TRBJ2-1; a weak D match, TRBD2 (5 bases). Germline assignment: CDR1 LNHDA and CDR2 SQIVND (reference sequence). The CDR3 sequence is 15 residues long. Trimming left V 1 base short and J 12 bases short, with 19 bases between. Here the CDR3 DNA reads TGTGCCAGTAGTATAGGGACTCAGGATAGGCCAGGGCAGTTCTTC. It specifies CASSIGTQDRPGQFF.